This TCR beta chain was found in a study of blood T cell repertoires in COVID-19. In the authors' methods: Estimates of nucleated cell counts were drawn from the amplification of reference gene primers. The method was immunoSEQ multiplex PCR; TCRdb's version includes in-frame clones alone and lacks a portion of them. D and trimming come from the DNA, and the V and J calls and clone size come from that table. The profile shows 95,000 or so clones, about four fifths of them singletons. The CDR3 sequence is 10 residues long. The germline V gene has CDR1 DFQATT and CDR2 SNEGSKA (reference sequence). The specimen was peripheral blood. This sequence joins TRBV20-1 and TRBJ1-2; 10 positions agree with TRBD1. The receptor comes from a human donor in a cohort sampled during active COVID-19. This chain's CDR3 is CSGTGDGYTF. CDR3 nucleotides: TGCAGCGGGACAGGGGATGGCTACACCTTC.